This T cell receptor (beta chain) derives from a study of CD8+CD57+ T cells in acquired aplastic anemia (dated by TCRdb to 2016 to 2018). Background on the whole study: On average, sorted CD4+ and CD8+ cells yielded approximately 3 ug of extracted DNA, with a range of roughly 0.18 to 30 ug. Overall results and qualifications from the work: No significant difference in CD8+ Simpson's diversity was found between patients and healthy controls (P=0.060). About 30 CD8+ CDR3 sequences were found in both patients and controls but appeared to be highly expressed in patients and within the immunodominant clones of the patients.

The sample holds many counts of this clonotype. What this receptor recognizes is not known. No clone much larger than this one lies a single base away; base qualities are absent. In the study, sorted CD4+ and CD8+ blood T cells from patients with severe aplastic anemia and from healthy subjects underwent deep sequencing of TCR repertoires. Ficoll-Paque density gradient centrifugation was used to isolate peripheral blood mononuclear cells. CD4+ and CD8+ T cells were sorted by FACS or magnetic beads before DNA extraction. TCR beta VDJ combination and CDR3 sequence profiling used genomic DNA as the template. An Illumina HiSeq 2000 was the platform used for TCR repertoire sequencing. Regarding the original processing steps: Repertoire assessment relied on Simpson's diversity index, CDR3 size and DJ length profiles, and TRBV/TRBJ rearrangement plots. The most abundant DNA sequence in the deep sequencing data was defined as the immunodominant clone. CDR3 amino acid sequences were screened for sharing across subjects and compared with published repertoires and the VDJdb database. The raw public reads went through TCRdb reprocessing: fastp at Q25, MiXCR clone calling, in-frame beta chains kept. Duplicate CDR3 protein sequences are folded into a single record with the most common DNA and genes. These V and J calls derive from TCRdb rather than the authors' analysis. Recorded for this sample are more than 250,000 distinct CDR3 sequences; 45% to 70% of them occurred a single time. The ten largest clones add up to 7% to 9% of the sample.

The sequence was obtained from a human donor with severe aplastic anemia or a healthy control (not recorded which). Sequencing was carried out using sorted CD4+, CD8+, or CD8+CD57+ T cells (not recorded which) from PBMCs.

DNA sequence: TGTGCCAGCAGTGACAGGGATCACCGCCAGCCCCAGCATTTT. This translates into CASSDRDHRQPQHF. The sequence links TRBV6-2 or TRBV6-3 to TRBJ1-5, with 7 junctional bases fitting TRBD1. Germline trimming: 5 bases from V, 7 bases from J; junction bases outside gene matches: 8. From a lookup of the germline V gene, CDR1 and CDR2 are MNHEY and SVGEGT. Inclusive of the bounding cysteine and phenylalanine, the CDR3 is 14 residues long. Only the CDR3 DNA is retained, 42 bases long and in frame from the first base.